This TCR beta chain was sequenced for a study of blood T cell repertoires in COVID-19. Study background: Nucleic acid was either cDNA or gDNA, and it came from T cells, B-cell-depleted T cells, or PBMCs.

The CDR3 has 15 residues. Looked up from germline, CDR1 is WSHSY and CDR2 is SAAADI. Losses at the gene ends were 7 bases for V and 8 bases for J; bases not matched to a gene: 9. Per the study methods: For nucleated cells, counts were estimated from reference gene primer amplification. Sequencing was performed with immunoSEQ multiplex PCR; in TCRdb, only in-frame clones are kept and a portion is missing. D and trimming come from the DNA, and the V and J calls and clone size come from that table. The repertoire holds 400,000 to 550,000 clones, roughly 87% seen once, with about 2% in the top ten. V usage is TRBV10-2 and J usage is TRBJ1-6; 9 nucleotides align to TRBD1. The clonotype was recovered from a young woman with acute COVID-19. The specimen was PBMCs or T cells enriched from blood (not recorded which). CDR3 sequence (DNA): TGCGCCAGCAACAACCGGGACAGGGTCGATTCACCCCTCCACTTT. Protein product: CASNNRDRVDSPLHF.